This T cell receptor (beta chain) was recovered during a study of identical twins. Using its own MiXCR run on the 5' RACE reads, TCRdb lists one record per CDR3 protein. The sample gives 250,000 or so distinct CDR3 sequences, approximately 7% of which show up once; under 4% is in the top ten. This CDR3 contains 18 residues. Germline V CDR1 and CDR2: MNHEY, SMNVEV (reference sequence). V trimming: 4 bases; J trimming: 1 base; junction bases outside the gene matches: 8. These data were also reused for a study on yellow fever vaccine responses in identical twins.

Sequences were obtained from memory (CD45RO+) T cells sorted from blood. The gene calls are TRBV27 and TRBJ2-5; TRBD2 matches at 14 bases. The clonotype comes from a woman aged 18-30 years in good health. The CDR3 reads CASSSGLAGVGGQETQYF. Here the CDR3 DNA reads TGTGCCAGCAGTTCGGGACTAGCGGGAGTGGGGGGCCAAGAGACCCAGTACTTC.